The 22 T cell receptor beta chains listed next were all sequenced from one sample in a study of T cells in Graves' hyperthyroidism and ophthalmopathy. Researchers took RNA transcripts and amplified the TCR beta CDR3 regions from them. The HTBI primer set drove a first-round RT-PCR of the TCR CDR3. TCRdb reprocessed the multiplex PCR reads with MiXCR, giving one entry per CDR3 protein. This sample has 700,000 to 850,000 distinct CDR3 sequences, with about 35% found just once. The sample taken for sequencing was blood. These receptors came from a woman in her 40s with Graves' hyperthyroidism.

The chain employs TRBV11-1 and TRBJ2-6; D is perhaps TRBD2 (5 bases). The germline V gene encodes CDR1 SGHAT and CDR2 FQDESV (reference sequence). The CDR3 has 16 amino acids. V gave up 4 bases and J gave up 2 bases, with 12 bases separating them. The CDR3 sequence is CASSSEDLAGANVLTF. CDR3 coding DNA: TGTGCCAGCAGCTCGGAGGACTTGGCTGGGGCCAACGTCCTGACTTTC.

This chain connects TRBV18 to TRBJ1-4; D unresolved. The CDR3 sequence is 14 residues long. The V gene lost 3 bases and the J gene lost 7 bases, with 12 bases spanning the gap. Germline V CDR1 and CDR2: KGHSH, LQKENI. CDR3 region: CASSPAKDGEKLFF. The CDR3 DNA sequence: TGTGCCAGCTCACCTGCCAAGGACGGTGAAAAACTGTTTTTT.

This clonotype was detected a few times. DNA for the CDR3: TGTGCCAGCAGTTACGACAGGAGAGGGATGGACACTGAAGCTTTCTTT. It is translated as CASSYDRRGMDTEAFF. This sequence joins TRBV2 and TRBJ1-1, with D possibly matching TRBD1 (6 bases). This CDR3 has 16 amino acids. Germline V gene data show CDR1 as SNHLY and CDR2 as FYNNEI. The ends were cut back, 5 bases at V and 3 bases at J, with 19 bases in the middle. The complete variable domain, with remaining parts taken from reference TRBV2 and TRBJ1-1, reads EPEVTQTPSHQVTQMGQEVILRCVPISNHLYFYWYRQILGQKVEFLVSFYNNEISEKSEIFDDQFSVERPDGSNFTLKIRSTKLEDSAMYFCASSYDRRGMDTEAFFGQGTRLTVV.

For this clonotype: A read error may be the cause here, since a much bigger clone is one base away. The chain employs TRBV15 and TRBJ1-2; D remains ambiguous. This CDR3 is built from 13 residues. Trimming took 1 base from V and 7 from J, leaving 10 bases between them. The V gene's germline CDR1 is LNHNV and CDR2 YYDKDF (reference sequence). CDR3 sequence: CATSRGLIFGYTF. The CDR3 DNA reads as TGTGCCACCAGCAGAGGTTTGATTTTTGGCTACACCTTC.

The chain recombines TRBV4-3 with TRBJ2-6; D possibly corresponds to TRBD1 (5 bases). The CDR3 sequence is 18 residues long. Germline lookup yields CDR1 LGHNA and CDR2 YSLEER. V was pared by 0 bases and J by 4 bases, with 16 bases between. CDR3 DNA sequence: TGCGCCAGCAGCCAAGAAGGGGCAGGTGTGTTAGGGGCCAACGTCCTGACTTTC. It codes for CASSQEGAGVLGANVLTF.

The J gene is TRBJ1-2, the V gene TRBV2, with no clear D. Trimming took 9 bases from V and 4 from J, leaving 12 bases between them. The germline CDR1 and CDR2 sequences are SNHLY and FYNNEI. CDR3 length: 12 amino acids. CDR3 DNA sequence: TGTGCCAGAGTAACACTGATCTATGGCTACACCTTC. Translating gives CARVTLIYGYTF.

Comment on this clonotype: Just one base apart from a much larger clone, this may be a read error. J is TRBJ2-7 and V is TRBV6-5; D call uncertain. This CDR3 region has 11 residues. The germline V gene has CDR1 MNHEY and CDR2 SVGAGI. CDR3 sequence: CARSEHLEQYF. CDR3 DNA sequence: TGTGCCCGCAGCGAACATCTAGAGCAGTACTTC.

In the case of this clonotype: Being one base from a much bigger clone, this may be a read error. J is TRBJ2-7 and V is TRBV20-1, with D perhaps TRBD1 or TRBD2 (5 bases each). The V and J ends lost 1 base and 5 bases respectively, with 6 bases between them. Germline loops: CDR1 DFQATT, CDR2 SNEGSKA (reference sequence). The CDR3 has 11 residues. The DNA for the CDR3 is TGCAGTGCTAGAGGAGGGGACGAGCAGTACTTC. Amino acids: CSARGGDEQYF.

This clonotype has a count of ten or more. The V and J genes are TRBV10-1 and TRBJ2-7; possible D gene TRBD2, 5 bases. Trimming took off 1 base at V and 1 base at J, with 8 bases between the two ends. Germline loops: CDR1 WNHNN, CDR2 SYGVQD (reference sequence). This CDR3 contains 14 residues. Written as DNA, the CDR3 is TGCGCCAGCAGTGAGTACAGAGGGTCCTACGAGCAGTACTTC. This encodes CASSEYRGSYEQYF.

This clonotype was seen a handful of times. The chain recombines TRBV7-9 with TRBJ1-1; TRBD1 might be the D (6 bases). The CDR3 has 15 amino acids. Trimming stripped 2 bases from V and 2 bases from J, with 12 bases between. Germline CDR1 reads SEHNR; CDR2 reads FQNEAQ (reference sequence). The CDR3 region is CASSLNMGGNTEAFF. CDR3 coding DNA: TGTGCCAGCAGCTTAAATATGGGGGGCAACACTGAAGCTTTCTTT.

The chain's CDR3 is CASSLASMGEEQFF. As DNA, the CDR3 is TGTGCCAGCAGCTTAGCTTCTATGGGGGAAGAGCAGTTCTTC. The V and J genes are TRBV7-6 and TRBJ2-7, with D perhaps TRBD1 or TRBD2 (5 bases each). The J call is doubtful: the DNA matches TRBJ2-1 better. The CDR3 is 14 residues long. Germline lookup yields CDR1 SGHVS and CDR2 FNYEAQ.

This clonotype was seen at least ten times. This chain joins TRBV11-3 and TRBJ2-5, with D unresolved. From germline, CDR1 is SGHNT and CDR2 YENEEA. CDR3 length: 12 amino acids. V dropped 3 bases and J dropped 5 bases, with 7 bases sitting between them. CDR3 DNA: TGTGCCAGCAGCTTGATGTCGGAGACCCAGTACTTC. Translation: CASSLMSETQYF.

Turning to this clonotype: This could be a read error, since a much larger clone is one nucleotide away. The CDR3 DNA sequence: TGCAGTGCTAGAGTCCCCGCTGGGGCCAACGTCCTGACTTTC. This gives the protein CSARVPAGANVLTF. The V call is TRBV20-1, the J call TRBJ2-6; D call uncertain. From germline, CDR1 is DFQATT and CDR2 SNEGSKA (reference sequence). The CDR3 totals 14 residues. V was pared by 1 base and J by 2 bases, with 6 bases between.

This clonotype was observed many times. This rearrangement joins TRBV7-9 to TRBJ1-5; TRBD1 might be the D (5 bases). V shed 5 bases and J shed 4 bases, with 9 bases lying between them. This CDR3 is 13 amino acids long. Germline V gene lookup returns CDR1 SEHNR and CDR2 FQNEAQ (reference sequence). CDR3 protein: CASSLTANQPQHF. CDR3 sequence (DNA): TGTGCCAGCAGCCTGACAGCTAATCAGCCCCAGCATTTT. The variable domain in full, with the rest retrieved from reference TRBV7-9 and TRBJ1-5, is DTGVSQNPRHKITKRGQNVTFRCDPISEHNRLYWYRQTLGQGPEFLTYFQNEAQLEKSRLLSDRFSAERPKGSFSTLEIQRTEQGDSAMYLCASSLTANQPQHFGDGTRLSIL.

Regarding this clonotype: A junction boundary mismatches the germline segment, possibly from a read error. V is TRBV5-8 and J is TRBJ2-7; no clear D. Germline lookup yields CDR1 SGHTS and CDR2 YDEGEE. This CDR3 region has 11 residues. CDR3 nucleotides: TGCGCCAGCAGCTCCCTAAACGAGCAGTACTTC. It is translated as CASSSLNEQYF.

The chain has TRBV6-2 or TRBV6-3 and TRBJ2-7; D gene ambiguous. Looked up from germline, CDR1 is MNHEY and CDR2 is SVGEGT. The CDR3 sequence is 14 residues long. Between the trimmed V and J ends, which lost 5 bases and 3 bases, there was a span of 14 bases. The CDR3 bases are TGTGCCAGCAGTCACCGGCACCCTAACTACGAGCAGTACTTC. Translation gives CASSHRHPNYEQYF.

This clonotype was seen ten or more times. The chain uses TRBV7-2 and TRBJ2-5, with a possible D match to TRBD1 (6 bases). CDR3 length: 14 residues. With 3 bases removed from V and 2 bases from J, the gap between germline ends came to 10 bases. Germline V lookup: CDR1 SGHTA, CDR2 FQGNSA. The CDR3 coding sequence is TGTGCCAGCAGCTTGATGGGGACACAAGAGACCCAGTACTTC. Residues: CASSLMGTQETQYF.

This rearrangement joins TRBV6-1 to TRBJ1-1; D may be TRBD1 (5 bases). CDR1 and CDR2 from the germline V gene are MNHNS and SASEGT. With 4 bases removed from V and 4 bases from J, the gap between germline ends came to 13 bases. The CDR3 runs 14 residues. In DNA, the CDR3 is TGTGCCAGCAGTGGGGAGGAGGGGTTCACTGAAGCTTTCTTT. Translating gives CASSGEEGFTEAFF.

At least ten counts were recorded for this clonotype. The genes are TRBV7-3 and TRBJ2-7, with TRBD2 matching over 12 bases. The CDR3 consists of 14 residues. The J segment lost 6 bases and the V segment lost 5 bases, leaving 5 bases of the junction unmatched. The V gene's germline CDR1 is SGHTA and CDR2 FQGTGA. CDR3 nucleotide sequence: TGTGCCAGCAGCCCGACTAGCGGGAGTGTCGAGCAGTACTTC. Residues: CASSPTSGSVEQYF.

This clonotype was seen a handful of times. The CDR3 DNA reads as TGTGCCACCAGCAGAGAAGGAAGGAGAAGGTTCCCTTGGAACACTGAAGCTTTCTTT. Translating gives CATSREGRRRFPWNTEAFF. The chain joins TRBV15 to TRBJ1-1, with D unclear. V was cut by 0 bases and J by 1 base, with 21 bases left in between. The germline V gene has CDR1 LNHNV and CDR2 YYDKDF (reference sequence). The CDR3 contains 19 residues.

The V call is TRBV20-1, the J call TRBJ2-2; maybe TRBD2 (5 bases). The CDR3 loop spans 15 amino acids. CDR1 is DFQATT, CDR2 SNEGSKA, per germline (reference sequence). The ends were cut back, 0 bases at V and 3 bases at J, with 11 bases in the middle. CDR3 residues: CSARDAGRDTGELFF. The CDR3 coding sequence is TGCAGTGCTAGAGATGCCGGGCGGGACACCGGGGAGCTGTTTTTT.

This clonotype was seen at least ten times. V usage is TRBV10-3 and J usage is TRBJ2-6, with D possibly matching TRBD1 (6 bases). CDR1 ENHRY and CDR2 SYGVKD come from the germline V gene. The V end lost 10 bases, the J end lost 2 bases, and 15 bases lay between the germline ends. The CDR3 has 15 amino acids. The CDR3 region has the DNA TGTGCCAGCAGCGAGGACAGAACTGGGGCCAACGTCCTGACTTTC. Translating it yields CASSEDRTGANVLTF.